This TCR beta chain was sequenced for a study of cytomegalovirus exposure and HLA in healthy donors. The CDR3 spans 13 residues. V lost 1 base and J lost 3, with 4 bases in between. Germline V CDR1 and CDR2: SGHRS, YFSETQ. Of note for this clone: Its antigen remains unknown.

Study outcomes and limitations: Researchers catalogued over 150 TCR beta chains as cytomegalovirus-associated. V- and J-gene trimming in TCR beta was tied to a missense DCLRE1C variant by an analysis performed later.

A multiplex PCR was run with 60 Vbeta primers and 13 Jbeta primers. This table comes from immunoSEQ multiplex PCR, and its TCRdb copy is limited to in-frame clones, with some not included. The sample includes roughly 51,000 clones, roughly four fifths seen only once; the top ten take roughly 2.4%. The donors, nominally healthy at sampling, likely had unrecorded immune exposures. The material sequenced was PBMCs. The chain combines TRBV5-1 with TRBJ1-4; D gene unclear. The receptor was derived from a boy aged 10-17 years in good health and CMV-seropositive. The CDR3 sequence is CASSLSANEKLFF. CDR3 nucleotides: TGCGCCAGCAGCTTGTCGGCTAATGAAAAACTGTTTTTT.